Below, one T cell receptor beta chain is given with its context. Its antigen is unknown. Per-base qualities were not stored, and no clone one base away is much larger. CDR1 MNHNY and CDR2 SVGAGI are derived from the germline V gene (reference sequence). V loses 5 bases, J loses 1 base, and the germline ends lie 14 bases apart. Inclusive of the bounding cysteine and phenylalanine, the CDR3 is 15 residues long. The entry retains the CDR3 DNA only, 45 bases that are in frame from base 1. The cohort consisted of 666 healthy bone marrow donors. At the time of sampling, all cohort members were nominally healthy, though unrecorded immune exposures were likely present. The donor tested CMV seropositive and was one of the 289 seropositive cohort members. Each donor provided a peripheral blood sample, and peripheral blood mononuclear cells were used for TCR beta sequencing. The Qiagen DNeasy Blood Extraction Kit was used to extract genomic DNA from the blood cell samples.

The library was built by means of the immunoSEQ multiplex PCR assay. For the multiplex PCR, a mixture combining 60 forward primers for TCR Vbeta segments and 13 reverse primers for TCR Jbeta segments was used. The CDR3 region of rearranged TCR beta genes was amplified from genomic DNA by a multiplex PCR assay. On the Illumina HiSeq System, the amplified TCR beta libraries were sequenced as 87-base-pair reads. Under the source paper's analysis protocol: A later analysis tallied approximately 87 million unique TCR beta chains across the 666 repertoires, and roughly 11 million of those chains were shared by two or more donors. To remove PCR and sequencing errors, raw reads were error-corrected and collapsed into unique sequences using a nearest-neighbor algorithm that merged closely related sequences. To assign V, D and J gene segments, CDR3 sequences were aligned to IMGT reference sequences. For a sequence to be retained, a match of at least six nucleotides to both a V gene segment and a J gene segment was required. A rearrangement was called productive if the CDR3 had no stop codons and remained in frame with V and J, and every other rearrangement was called non-productive. Following IMGT convention, CDR3 was defined as the stretch from the second conserved V-encoded cysteine to the conserved J-encoded phenylalanine. In an earlier analysis of around 540 of the donors, sequences lacking an unambiguous match to a single V gene segment were excluded. An earlier analysis of a few hundred of the donors called V segments functional above 56.7% productive rearrangements and segregating when the between-donor standard deviation exceeded 5%. A statistical classification framework was built to diagnose cytomegalovirus status from the catalog of TCR beta chain sequences. In a later analysis, TCR nucleotide sequences were compared against IMGT/GENE-DB human TR gene sequences so that V and J genes could be assigned. In a later analysis, CDR3 sequences and most-parsimonious VDJ recombination scenarios were assigned using the TCRdist pipeline. In a later analysis, each TCR beta chain was defined by its CDR3 amino acid sequence together with its V-gene family, and reads lacking a unique V-gene family were excluded. To address suspected cross-contamination and a sequencing artifact, a later analysis removed under 600 highly shared, low-generation-probability nucleotide sequences. In a later analysis, a clonal expansion index for each public chain was calculated from normalized within-repertoire ranks of inferred template counts. In a later analysis, generation probabilities were computed using a VDJ recombination model fitted to out-of-frame rearrangements, and the results were checked against IGoR. In a later analysis, TCR-TCR, TCR-HLA and TCR-CMV co-occurrence was scored with hypergeometric tests, and a repertoire-size bias correction was applied to TCR pairs. A later analysis estimated false discovery rates by permuting HLA or CMV assignments 20 times. In a later analysis, co-occurring TCRs were grouped using DBSCAN, with TCRdist sequence similarity added in when clustering inside HLA-allele-positive subsets. Repertoires with fewer than 30,000 or more than 120,000 public chains were left out of co-occurrence clustering, as were about 5 repertoires with anomalous nucleotide sharing. Imported from immuneACCESS, the table was reduced by TCRdb to in-frame sequences with V and J called. These copies leave out some clones; in studies compared against another copy, an unresolved V gene accounts for under half, and the cause of the remainder is not known. The V and J calls and clone size were taken over from that table, and D and trimming were inferred from the DNA. The sample records roughly 120,000 clones, approximately 61% of which are singletons. The ten largest make up 1.5% to 2% of the sample.

The data were taken from a study of cytomegalovirus exposure and HLA in healthy donors (dated 2017 in TCRdb). For the wider study: An earlier analysis of roughly 500 of the donors reported approximately 270 Gb of sequence data and 120 million or so unique TCR beta sequences from some 180 million T cells. About 300 gigabases of sequencing data and 70 million to 100 million unique TCR sequences were included in an early release covering around 600 HLA-typed donors. Among the roughly 390 genotyped donors, around 79% belonged to the genetic ancestry cluster associated with self-reported Caucasian donors. The study aimed to test whether signatures of past pathogen exposure could be identified by cataloging public T cell receptors. The study profiled the T cell repertoires of some 610 subjects by immunosequencing and related them to cytomegalovirus serostatus. In addition to the first cohort of 650 to 800 subjects, a separate validation cohort of 100 to 150 different subjects was used. To predict cytomegalovirus infection status, the study combined high-throughput TCR immunosequencing, statistical association of individual TCRs with disease status, and machine learning. In a later analysis, previously published TCR beta repertoires from several hundred donors were re-analyzed and high-resolution HLA genotyping was added so that TCR occurrence patterns could be studied. Rather than using new phenotypic data, the later analysis identified candidate immune exposures from TCR beta sequences and from how often those sequences occurred across donors. An earlier analysis of 587 of the donors applied high-throughput TCR beta sequencing to assess whether each TCR beta V gene segment acted as functional or pseudogenic. Donor age, sex, ethnicity and CMV serostatus were compiled together with the repertoire data. A later genetic analysis took genome-wide SNP genotypes for about 55% of the 666 donors and used that subset as a discovery cohort. All discovery cohort repertoires had been generated on a single sequencing platform. HLA typing covered class I and class II loci at four-digit resolution. Typing coverage differed by locus: A, B, C, DRB1 and DQB1 were typed in roughly 620-640 donors, DQA1 in approximately 520, DPA1 in some 570, and DPB1 in 400 to 480. Because of strong linkage in the cohort, five DR-DQ haplotypes were treated as single units for association and clustering. On average, around 240,000 unique TCR beta nucleotide sequences were sequenced per donor among more than 350 genotyped donors of the cohort, with about 17% of those sequences being non-productive. General conclusions and limits of the study: Compared with the approximately 670-donor mean, donors in an Asian-associated ancestry cluster had fewer N-insertions in productive TCRs, according to a later genetic analysis. In vitro tests confirmed that a few of the cytomegalovirus-associated TCR beta chains recognize cytomegalovirus antigens. A cluster of highly shared sequence variants was judged likely to be a technical artifact of the sequencing pipeline. In a later analysis, HLA-associated TCR beta chains showed more clonal expansion and lower generation probabilities than non-associated chains that were equally common. Some IMGT-functional V segments, including TRBV6-2 and TRBV6-3, could not be told apart with the 87-base-pair reads, so those segments were excluded. In this cohort, only TCR beta chains were sequenced, and detectable features were limited by the absence of alpha or paired-chain data. In a later analysis, most CMV-associated TCR beta chains were found to appear HLA-restricted, with HLA associations seemingly driven largely by CMV exposure. In a later analysis, about 17,000 TCR beta sequences were associated with specific HLA alleles at a false discovery rate of 0.05. Linkage disequilibrium might explain the correlated functional status among segregating V segments, but an unknown experimental factor could not be ruled out. In a later analysis, several top co-occurrence clusters were reported to appear linked to parvovirus B19, influenza, CMV and Epstein-Barr virus. The authors suggested that the approach could potentially be generalized to other disease states and immunological phenotypes. The study gave a list of about 160 TCR beta chains associated with cytomegalovirus. In both the original and validation cohorts, the classifier was reported to diagnose cytomegalovirus status with high specificity and sensitivity. A further reported finding was that TCR beta sequences accurately predicted the HLA-A and HLA-B alleles for most subjects in the first cohort. Because counts were too low, seventeen rarely observed V segments, including chromosome 9 orphons, were excluded from the earlier analysis of about 500 of the donors. V-gene and J-gene trimming of TCR beta chains was associated with a missense DCLRE1C variant in a later genetic analysis, and the association was replicated in an independent cohort. Strong co-occurrence of HLA alleles, especially DR and DQ, made assigning TCR associations to individual alleles difficult. According to a later analysis, TCR association rates differed among HLA loci, with DRB1 alleles showing the most associated TCRs and HLA-C alleles showing the fewest. An earlier analysis of approximately 530 of the donors showed that most TCR beta V segments appeared in productive rearrangements either about 87% or about 30% of the time, which broadly matched IMGT annotations. Immune exposure information for the cohort was limited to CMV serostatus. Presence/absence analyses assumed roughly uniform sequencing depth across donors, an assumption that may not hold. Most TCR sequences were seen in very few donors, while some public TCRs were found in many individuals. Because some donors lacked HLA typing at each locus, the association tests relied only on the typed subset.

This receptor was identified in a man aged 30 to 45 in good health and CMV-seropositive. Sequencing was carried out using PBMCs. The chain is encoded by TRBV6-6 joined to TRBJ1-1; the D gene is perhaps TRBD1, from 5 matching bases. The CDR3 reads as follows: CASSAPGGGNTEAFF. The nucleotide sequence reads TGTGCCAGCAGTGCCCCCGGGGGAGGGAACACTGAAGCTTTCTTT.